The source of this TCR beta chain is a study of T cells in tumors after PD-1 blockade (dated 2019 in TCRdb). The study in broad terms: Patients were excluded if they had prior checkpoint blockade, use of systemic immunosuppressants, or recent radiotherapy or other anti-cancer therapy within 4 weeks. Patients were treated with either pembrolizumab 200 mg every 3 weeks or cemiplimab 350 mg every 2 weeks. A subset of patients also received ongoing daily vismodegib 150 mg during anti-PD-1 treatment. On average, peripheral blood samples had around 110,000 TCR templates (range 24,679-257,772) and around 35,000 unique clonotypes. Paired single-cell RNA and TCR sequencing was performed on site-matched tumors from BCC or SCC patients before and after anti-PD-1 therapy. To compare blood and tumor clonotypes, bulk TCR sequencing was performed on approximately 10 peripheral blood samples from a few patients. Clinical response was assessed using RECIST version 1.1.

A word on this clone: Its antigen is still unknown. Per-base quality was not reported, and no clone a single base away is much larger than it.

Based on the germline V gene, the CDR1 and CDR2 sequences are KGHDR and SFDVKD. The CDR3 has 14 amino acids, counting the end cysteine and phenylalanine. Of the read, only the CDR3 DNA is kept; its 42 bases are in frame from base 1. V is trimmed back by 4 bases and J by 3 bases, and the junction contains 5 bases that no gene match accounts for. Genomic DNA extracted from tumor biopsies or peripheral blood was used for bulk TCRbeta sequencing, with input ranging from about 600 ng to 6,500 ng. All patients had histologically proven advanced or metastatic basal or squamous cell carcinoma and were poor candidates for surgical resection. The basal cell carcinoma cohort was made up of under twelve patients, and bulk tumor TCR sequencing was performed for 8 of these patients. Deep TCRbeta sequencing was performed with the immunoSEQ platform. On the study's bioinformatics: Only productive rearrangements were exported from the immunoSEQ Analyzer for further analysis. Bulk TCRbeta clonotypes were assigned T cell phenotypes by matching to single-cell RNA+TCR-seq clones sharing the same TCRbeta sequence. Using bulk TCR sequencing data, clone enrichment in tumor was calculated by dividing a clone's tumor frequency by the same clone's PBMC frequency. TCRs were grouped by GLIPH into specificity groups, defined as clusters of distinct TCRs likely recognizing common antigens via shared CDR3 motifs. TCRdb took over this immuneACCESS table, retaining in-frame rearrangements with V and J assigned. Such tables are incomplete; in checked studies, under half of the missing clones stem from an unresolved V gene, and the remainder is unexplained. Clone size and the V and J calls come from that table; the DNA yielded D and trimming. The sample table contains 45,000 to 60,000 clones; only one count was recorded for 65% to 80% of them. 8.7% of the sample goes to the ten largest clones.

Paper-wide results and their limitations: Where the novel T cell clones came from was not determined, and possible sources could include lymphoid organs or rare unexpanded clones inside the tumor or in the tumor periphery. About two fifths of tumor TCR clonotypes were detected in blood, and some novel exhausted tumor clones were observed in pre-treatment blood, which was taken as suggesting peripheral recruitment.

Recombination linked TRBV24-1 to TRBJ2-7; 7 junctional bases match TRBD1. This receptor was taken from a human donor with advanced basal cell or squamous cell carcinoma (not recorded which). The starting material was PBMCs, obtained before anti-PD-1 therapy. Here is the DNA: TGTGCCACCAGTGACCCCGGGACAGACTACGAGCAGTACTTC. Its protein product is CATSDPGTDYEQYF.